The rows below give T cell receptor beta chains drawn from one sample of a study of blood T cell repertoires in COVID-19. Clones were sequenced by immunoSEQ multiplex PCR, and TCRdb holds only the in-frame ones, with some missing. The sample lists tens of thousands of clones; roughly 85% were seen once. Sequenced sample: peripheral blood. These receptors were obtained from a man of 80 years or more with acute or convalescent COVID-19. The CDR3 runs from the conserved cysteine through the conserved F or W. The order of the fields is J gene, V gene, CDR3 protein.

j_gene: TRBJ2-2; v_gene: TRBV9; CDR3aa: CASSGLAGYTGELFF
j_gene: TRBJ1-2; v_gene: TRBV5-6; CDR3aa: CASSPEGTWGPFGYTF
j_gene: TRBJ1-5; v_gene: TRBV11-2; CDR3aa: CASSLDPGSNQPQHF
j_gene: TRBJ2-7; v_gene: TRBV7-3; CDR3aa: CASSRGSLQYF
j_gene: TRBJ2-7; v_gene: TRBV2; CDR3aa: CASSYRTGSYEQYF
j_gene: TRBJ1-1; v_gene: TRBV3-1/TRBV3-2; CDR3aa: CASSLAGTGAFF
j_gene: TRBJ1-1; v_gene: TRBV7-2; CDR3aa: CASSFPRGTRNTEAFF
j_gene: TRBJ1-2; v_gene: TRBV4-2; CDR3aa: CASSQEAITRSRGRDYGYTF
j_gene: TRBJ2-2; v_gene: TRBV24-1; CDR3aa: CATSDYGGDPNTGELFF
j_gene: TRBJ2-7; v_gene: TRBV19; CDR3aa: CASSIGTSGSYEQYF
j_gene: TRBJ1-5; v_gene: TRBV11-2; CDR3aa: CASSHGEAEYSNQPQHF
j_gene: TRBJ2-5; v_gene: TRBV7-2; CDR3aa: CASRPTPGETQYF
j_gene: TRBJ2-7; v_gene: TRBV27; CDR3aa: CASSRAGGLYEQYF
j_gene: TRBJ2-2; v_gene: TRBV10-3; CDR3aa: CAITGGPPGELFF
j_gene: TRBJ1-1; v_gene: TRBV6-1; CDR3aa: CASSEMGQALGENTEAFF
j_gene: TRBJ1-3; v_gene: TRBV5-1; CDR3aa: CASSLGHLLPSGNTIYF
j_gene: TRBJ1-2; v_gene: TRBV3-1/TRBV3-2; CDR3aa: CASSTGQAHYGYTF
j_gene: TRBJ2-3; v_gene: TRBV7-2; CDR3aa: CASSLRGLGTDTQYF
j_gene: TRBJ2-1; v_gene: TRBV6-5; CDR3aa: CASRQGQDYNEQFF
j_gene: TRBJ1-2; v_gene: TRBV5-5; CDR3aa: CASSLGRDGYTF
j_gene: TRBJ2-1; v_gene: TRBV7-2; CDR3aa: CASSYTSGSLGNEQFF
j_gene: TRBJ2-3; v_gene: TRBV9; CDR3aa: CASSSRSGSGADTQYF
j_gene: TRBJ2-1; v_gene: TRBV7-6; CDR3aa: CASSLGLAVSSYNEQFF
j_gene: TRBJ1-1; v_gene: TRBV4-2; CDR3aa: CASSHEGVTDTEAFF
j_gene: TRBJ2-5; v_gene: TRBV18; CDR3aa: CASSAGQGETQYF
j_gene: TRBJ2-2; v_gene: TRBV19; CDR3aa: CATRSAGGNTGELFF
j_gene: TRBJ2-7; v_gene: TRBV28; CDR3aa: CASSLQVYEQYF
j_gene: TRBJ2-3; v_gene: TRBV9; CDR3aa: CASSLRQGHPDTQYF
j_gene: TRBJ2-1; v_gene: TRBV3-1/TRBV3-2; CDR3aa: CASSQVPGQGARRTPPGYEQFF
j_gene: TRBJ1-2; v_gene: TRBV5-1; CDR3aa: CASSLSARQGHGYTF
j_gene: TRBJ2-7; v_gene: TRBV28; CDR3aa: CASSFGQGYEQYF
j_gene: TRBJ1-1; v_gene: TRBV28; CDR3aa: CASSSPGQNTEAFF
j_gene: TRBJ2-1; v_gene: TRBV6-6; CDR3aa: CASRSRVNEQFF
j_gene: TRBJ1-1; v_gene: TRBV14; CDR3aa: CASSQQGVTEAFF
j_gene: TRBJ2-2; v_gene: TRBV7-9; CDR3aa: CASSLVGGNTGELFF
j_gene: TRBJ1-2; v_gene: TRBV6-5; CDR3aa: CASTPRGGNGYTF
j_gene: TRBJ1-4; v_gene: TRBV28; CDR3aa: CASSFGGKRHEKLFF